These 29 T cell receptor beta chains originate from one sample sequenced in a study of T cell responses to AZD1222 COVID-19 vaccine. Profiling relied on immunoSEQ multiplex PCR, and the TCRdb table lists in-frame clones only, not all of them. The sample yields about 130,000 clones, 93% seen once. The specimen comprised peripheral blood, sampled on day 0 of AZD1222 vaccination. These receptor sequences come from an adult in good health.

The chain is built from TRBV12-3 or TRBV12-4 and TRBJ1-2; the D gene is possibly TRBD1 (6 bases). This CDR3 has 13 amino acids. Trimming cost V 4 bases and J 4 bases, with 10 bases left between them. In DNA form, the CDR3 reads TGTGCCAGCAGTTGGACAGCAAGCTATGGCTACACCTTC. Its protein is CASSWTASYGYTF.

The rearrangement links TRBV15 to TRBJ2-1; D is possibly TRBD2 (6 bases). Germline V gives CDR1 LNHNV, CDR2 YYDKDF (reference sequence). V was pared by 1 base and J by 2 bases, with 12 bases between. The CDR3 is 16 amino acids. DNA of the CDR3: TGTGCCACCAGCAGAGGGGGGGAGAGAGCCTACAATGAGCAGTTCTTC. Its translation: CATSRGGERAYNEQFF.

The V and J genes are TRBV24-1 and TRBJ2-2, with 9 nucleotides matching TRBD2. Germline assignment: CDR1 KGHDR and CDR2 SFDVKD. The CDR3 consists of 15 residues. With 4 bases clipped from V and 7 bases from J, the junction kept 6 bases outside the gene matches. The CDR3 bases are TGTGCCACCAGTGACGGGACTAGCTTTGACGGGGAGCTGTTTTTT. Protein: CATSDGTSFDGELFF.

The J gene is TRBJ2-1, the V gene TRBV25-1; D possibly corresponds to TRBD2 (6 bases). The CDR3 is 18 amino acids. Germline V gene data show CDR1 as MGHDK and CDR2 as SYGVNS. The ends were cut back, 0 bases at V and 0 bases at J, with 15 bases in the middle. This CDR3 reads CASSEYQEGRGSYNEQFF. CDR3 DNA: TGTGCCAGCAGTGAATATCAGGAGGGACGAGGCTCCTACAATGAGCAGTTCTTC. The variable domain in full, completed from reference TRBV25-1 and TRBJ2-1, reads EADIYQTPRYLVIGTGKKITLECSQTMGHDKMYWYQQDPGMELHLIHYSYGVNSTEKGDLSSESTVSRIRTEHFPLTLESARPSHTSQYLCASSEYQEGRGSYNEQFFGPGTRLTVL.

The chain uses TRBV6-5 and TRBJ2-1, with TRBD2 identical over 13 bases. This CDR3 is built from 15 residues. Losses at the gene ends were 5 bases for V and 5 bases for J; bases not matched to a gene: 3. Germline CDR1 reads MNHEY; CDR2 reads SVGAGI. CDR3 protein: CASSPTSGRDNEQFF. The CDR3 nucleotides are TGTGCCAGCAGTCCTACTAGCGGGAGGGACAATGAGCAGTTCTTC.

The chain couples TRBV5-6 to TRBJ2-7; D unclear. V dropped 1 base and J dropped 0 bases, with 8 bases sitting between them. The CDR3 totals 14 residues. Germline V gene sequence: CDR1 SGHDT, CDR2 YYEEEE. The CDR3 is CASSLLQSSYEQYF. For the CDR3, the DNA is TGTGCCAGCAGCTTGCTCCAGAGCTCCTACGAGCAGTACTTC.

This chain connects TRBV5-1 to TRBJ2-4, with D unresolved. The CDR3 has 15 residues. V dropped 4 bases and J dropped 8 bases, with 19 bases sitting between them. Germline V lookup: CDR1 SGHRS, CDR2 YFSETQ. The CDR3 region is CASSKAGPEVDIQYF. The CDR3 bases are TGCGCCAGCAGCAAAGCCGGGCCCGAGGTGGACATTCAGTACTTC.

The rearrangement uses TRBV10-3 and TRBJ1-1; 8 bases are a match to TRBD1. The CDR3 is made up of 11 amino acids. Trimming cost V 6 bases and J 8 bases; bases outside gene matches: 2. Germline V CDR1 and CDR2: ENHRY, SYGVKD. Here the CDR3 DNA reads TGTGCCATCAGCGGGACAGGCGAAGCTTTCTTT. It is translated as CAISGTGEAFF.

This clone was observed once. The CDR3 nucleotides are TGTGCCAGCAGTTTAGGGACTGTTCCGGGAAAACTGTTTTTT. Translated: CASSLGTVPGKLFF. The chain uses TRBV28 and TRBJ1-4, with D possibly being TRBD1 (5 bases). The germline gives CDR1 MDHEN, CDR2 SYDVKM. This CDR3 comprises 14 residues. Trimming took off 2 bases at V and 10 bases at J, with 14 bases between the two ends.

This clone was detected only a few times. This sequence joins TRBV18 and TRBJ2-3; 8 nucleotides align to TRBD1. After removal of 2 bases from V and 0 bases from J, the junction contained 7 bases not matched to a gene. This CDR3 has 17 amino acids. Germline CDR1 KGHSH, CDR2 LQKENI. The CDR3 protein is CASSPNGQGASTDTQYF. The CDR3 DNA reads as TGTGCCAGCTCACCAAACGGACAGGGAGCTAGCACAGATACGCAGTATTTT. Based on the CDR3 plus reference TRBV18 and TRBJ2-3, the full variable domain is NAGVMQNPRHLVRRRGQEARLRCSPMKGHSHVYWYRQLPEEGLKFMVYLQKENIIDESGMPKERFSAEFPKEGPSILRIQQVVRGDSAAYFCASSPNGQGASTDTQYFGPGTRLTVL.

CDR3 in amino acids: CAITRGLAGGPSLSTGELFF. CDR3 nucleotide sequence: TGTGCCATCACCAGAGGACTAGCGGGAGGGCCCTCGTTAAGCACCGGGGAGCTGTTTTTT. The V call is TRBV10-3, the J call TRBJ2-2; TRBD2 agrees at 15 bases. The germline gives CDR1 ENHRY, CDR2 SYGVKD. The junction had 16 bases not matched to a gene; V was cut back by 7 bases and J by 4 bases. CDR3 length: 20 residues.

This chain joins TRBV19 and TRBJ1-2; the D gene is possibly TRBD1 (5 bases). With 5 bases removed from V and 9 bases from J, the gap between germline ends came to 22 bases. CDR1 is LNHDA, CDR2 SQIVND, per germline (reference sequence). The CDR3 is 15 residues long. The CDR3, as DNA: TGTGCCAGTAGTGGATCCCGCGGGACCCTGGGGAGCTACACCTTC. This gives the protein CASSGSRGTLGSYTF.

This chain connects TRBV28 to TRBJ2-7, with D perhaps matching TRBD2 (5 bases). Trimming left V 5 bases short and J 4 bases short, with 18 bases between. The CDR3 consists of 15 residues. Germline lookup yields CDR1 MDHEN and CDR2 SYDVKM. The DNA for the CDR3 is TGTGCCAGCAGTCCGCTCCGGGCCCCGGGATACGAGCAGTACTTC. This encodes CASSPLRAPGYEQYF.

The rearrangement uses TRBV9 and TRBJ1-2; 9 bases line up with TRBD1. The CDR3 contains 14 residues. V lost 4 bases, J lost 8 bases, and 9 bases stayed unmatched. Germline CDR1 is SGDLS and CDR2 is YYNGEE. Here the CDR3 reads CASSPRTGGEGYTF. The DNA of the CDR3 is TGTGCCAGCAGCCCCCGAACAGGGGGCGAAGGCTACACCTTC.

The CDR3 loop is CASSLEGESKGYTF. The CDR3 nucleotides are TGCGCCAGCAGCTTGGAAGGGGAATCGAAGGGCTACACCTTC. The chain joins TRBV5-1 to TRBJ1-2; D is perhaps TRBD1 (5 bases). Germline lookup yields CDR1 SGHRS and CDR2 YFSETQ. The CDR3 has 14 residues. V lost 0 bases, J lost 8 bases, and 14 bases lay in between.

The chain employs TRBV7-2 and TRBJ2-2, with D possibly being TRBD2 (6 bases). The V gene lost 2 bases and the J gene lost 0 bases, with 10 bases spanning the gap. Per the germline V gene, CDR1 is SGHTA and CDR2 is FQGNSA. The CDR3 is made up of 16 amino acids. CDR3 sequence reads: CASSLLAGTNTGELFF. The DNA for the CDR3 is TGTGCCAGCAGCTTATTGGCGGGAACGAACACCGGGGAGCTGTTTTTT.

The chain carries TRBV28 and TRBJ1-1, with 9 nucleotides matching TRBD1. The junction had 11 bases not matched to a gene; V was cut back by 6 bases and J by 3 bases. This CDR3 is built from 16 residues. The V gene's germline CDR1 is MDHEN and CDR2 SYDVKM. CDR3: CASRYGTGRIHTEAFF. The DNA of the CDR3 is TGTGCCAGCAGATACGGGACAGGGAGGATACACACTGAAGCTTTCTTT.

The chain carries TRBV24-1 and TRBJ2-7; 8 nucleotides align to TRBD2. This CDR3 contains 17 residues. Germline V lookup: CDR1 KGHDR, CDR2 SFDVKD. The J segment lost 0 bases and the V segment lost 5 bases, leaving 11 bases of the junction unmatched. The CDR3 protein is CATSVASGPPSSYEQYF. In DNA form, the CDR3 reads TGTGCCACCAGTGTGGCTAGCGGGCCCCCGAGCTCCTACGAGCAGTACTTC.

The CDR3 coding sequence is TGTGCCAGCAGGAATAGACAGACTCTGAACTCCGAAGCTTTCTTT. It encodes CASRNRQTLNSEAFF. V usage is TRBV6-5 and J usage is TRBJ1-1; TRBD1 is a possible D gene (5 bases). The V end was cut by 6 bases, the J end by 8 bases, with 22 bases between. CDR1 MNHEY and CDR2 SVGAGI come from the germline V gene. The CDR3 spans 15 residues.

V is TRBV7-9 and J is TRBJ1-1, with TRBD1 matching 8 bases. The germline V gene encodes CDR1 SEHNR and CDR2 FQNEAQ (reference sequence). The CDR3 runs 16 residues. With V trimmed by 4 bases and J by 7 bases, 14 bases remained unmatched. CDR3: CASSWEGRGPPVEAFF. In nucleotides, the CDR3 is TGTGCCAGCAGCTGGGAGGGCAGGGGGCCCCCTGTTGAAGCTTTCTTT.

The rearrangement uses TRBV27 and TRBJ2-7; D possibly corresponds to TRBD1 (6 bases). CDR1 is MNHEY and CDR2 is SMNVEV in the germline V gene (reference sequence). The length of the CDR3 is 13 residues. Trimming pared 5 bases from V and 4 bases from J, leaving 12 bases between. The DNA of the CDR3 is TGTGCCAGCAGTAAAGGCAGGGGTTACGAGCAGTACTTC. Protein sequence: CASSKGRGYEQYF.

This sequence joins TRBV30 and TRBJ1-2; D uncertain. The V and J ends lost 5 bases and 8 bases respectively, with 12 bases between them. The CDR3 sequence is 11 residues long. Germline loops: CDR1 GTSNPN, CDR2 SVGIG (reference sequence). CDR3 amino acids: CAWGIGGGYTF. DNA for the CDR3: TGTGCCTGGGGGATTGGAGGAGGCTACACCTTC. Complete variable domain (other parts from reference TRBV30 and TRBJ1-2): SQTIHQWPATLVQPVGSPLSLECTVEGTSNPNLYWYRQAAGRGLQLLFYSVGIGQISSEVPQNLSASRPQDRQFILSSKKLLLSDSGFYLCAWGIGGGYTFGSGTRLTVV.

The chain uses TRBV2 and TRBJ2-6; possible D gene TRBD1, 6 bases. Germline loops: CDR1 SNHLY, CDR2 FYNNEI. Trimming took 6 bases from V and 0 from J, leaving 12 bases between them. This CDR3 has 16 amino acids. The CDR3 nucleotides read TGTGCCAGCAGCACAAGACAGGCCTCTGGGGCCAACGTCCTGACTTTC. Translation: CASSTRQASGANVLTF. Complete variable domain (other parts from reference TRBV2 and TRBJ2-6): EPEVTQTPSHQVTQMGQEVILRCVPISNHLYFYWYRQILGQKVEFLVSFYNNEISEKSEIFDDQFSVERPDGSNFTLKIRSTKLEDSAMYFCASSTRQASGANVLTFGAGSRLTVL.

This clone was seen only once. This rearrangement joins TRBV19 to TRBJ2-5, with D perhaps being TRBD1 or TRBD2 (5 bases each). Between the trimmed V and J ends, which lost 4 bases and 5 bases, there was a span of 8 bases. The CDR3 has 12 residues. Germline CDR1 is LNHDA and CDR2 is SQIVND (reference sequence). CDR3 in amino acids: CASSTWGETQYF. The CDR3 DNA is TGTGCCAGTAGTACGTGGGGGGAGACCCAGTACTTC. The full variable domain, its missing parts supplied by reference TRBV19 and TRBJ2-5, is DGGITQSPKYLFRKEGQNVTLSCEQNLNHDAMYWYRQDPGQGLRLIYYSQIVNDFQKGDIAEGYSVSREKKESFPLTVTSAQKNPTAFYLCASSTWGETQYFGPGTRLLVL.

The gene calls are TRBV18 and TRBJ2-7; D is unresolved. This CDR3 region has 13 residues. CDR1 is KGHSH, CDR2 LQKENI, per germline. Trimming cost V 6 bases and J 0 bases, with 9 bases left between them. The CDR3 reads CASSSASSYEQYF. In DNA form, the CDR3 reads TGTGCCAGCTCTTCGGCGAGCTCCTACGAGCAGTACTTC.

This sequence joins TRBV6-6 and TRBJ1-1, with a possible D match to TRBD1 (5 bases). CDR1 and CDR2 (germline): MNHNY, SVGAGI (reference sequence). CDR3 size: 12 residues. V was shortened by 2 bases and J by 7 bases, with 8 bases between the two germline ends. CDR3 nucleotide sequence: TGTGCCAGCAGTTACCAGGGTGGTGAAGCTTTCTTT. The encoded protein is CASSYQGGEAFF.

The V gene is TRBV7-2, the J gene TRBJ2-5; D unclear. The CDR3 covers 12 residues. The germline CDR1 and CDR2 sequences are SGHTA and FQGNSA. V was cut by 6 bases and J by 7 bases, with 12 bases left in between. The CDR3: CASRPSSGTQYF. In DNA form, the CDR3 reads TGTGCCAGCAGGCCATCCTCAGGGACCCAGTACTTC.

This clone was counted once. This chain links TRBV7-8 with TRBJ2-6, with no clear D. The CDR3 contains 16 residues. Germline values: CDR1 SGHVS, CDR2 FQNEAQ. Between the trimmed V and J ends, which lost 2 bases and 0 bases, there was a span of 8 bases. CDR3 nucleotides: TGTGCCAGCAGCTTAATACTGTCCTCTGGGGCCAACGTCCTGACTTTC. As protein: CASSLILSSGANVLTF.

The chain uses TRBV3-1 (or the pseudogene TRBV3-2) and TRBJ2-5; 9 bases map to TRBD2. This CDR3 contains 17 residues. The germline gives CDR1 LGHDT, CDR2 YNNKEL (reference sequence). V dropped 0 bases and J dropped 4; count of bases not matched to a gene: 9. This CDR3 is CASSQDEGSGSGETQYF. Here the CDR3 DNA reads TGTGCCAGCAGCCAAGATGAGGGTAGCGGGAGTGGAGAGACCCAGTACTTC.